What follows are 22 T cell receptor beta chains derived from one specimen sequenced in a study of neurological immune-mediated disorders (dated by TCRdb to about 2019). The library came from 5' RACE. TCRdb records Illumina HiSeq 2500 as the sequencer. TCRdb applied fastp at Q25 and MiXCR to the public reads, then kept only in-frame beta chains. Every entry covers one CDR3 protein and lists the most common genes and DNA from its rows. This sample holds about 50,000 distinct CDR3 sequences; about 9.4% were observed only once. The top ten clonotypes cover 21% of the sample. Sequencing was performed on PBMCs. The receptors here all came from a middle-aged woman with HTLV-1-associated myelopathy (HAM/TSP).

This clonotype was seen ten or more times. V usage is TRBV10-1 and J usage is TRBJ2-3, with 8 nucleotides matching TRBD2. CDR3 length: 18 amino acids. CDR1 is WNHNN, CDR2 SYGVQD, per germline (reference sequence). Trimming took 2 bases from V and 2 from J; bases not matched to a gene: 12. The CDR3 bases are TGCGCCAGCAGTGAGAGCGCTAGCGGGCGGCTTGTCACAGATACGCAGTATTTT. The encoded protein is CASSESASGRLVTDTQYF.

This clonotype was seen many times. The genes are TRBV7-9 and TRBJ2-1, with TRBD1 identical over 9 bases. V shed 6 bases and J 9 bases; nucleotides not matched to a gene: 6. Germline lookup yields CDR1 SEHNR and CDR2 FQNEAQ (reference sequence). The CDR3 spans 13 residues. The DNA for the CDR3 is TGTGCCAGCAGACCAGACAGGGGGGGTGAGCAGTTCTTC. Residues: CASRPDRGGEQFF.

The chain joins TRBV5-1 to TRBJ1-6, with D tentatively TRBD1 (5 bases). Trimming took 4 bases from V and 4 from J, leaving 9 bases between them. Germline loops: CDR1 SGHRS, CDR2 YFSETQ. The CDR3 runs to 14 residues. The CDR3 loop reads CASSVGGYNSPLHF. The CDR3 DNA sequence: TGCGCCAGCAGCGTCGGGGGGTATAATTCACCCCTCCACTTT.

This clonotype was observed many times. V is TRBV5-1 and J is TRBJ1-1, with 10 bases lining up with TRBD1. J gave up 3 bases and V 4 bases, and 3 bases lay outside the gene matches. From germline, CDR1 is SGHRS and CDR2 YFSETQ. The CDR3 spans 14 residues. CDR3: CASSRDRGDTEAFF. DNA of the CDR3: TGCGCCAGCAGCCGGGACAGGGGAGACACTGAAGCTTTCTTT.

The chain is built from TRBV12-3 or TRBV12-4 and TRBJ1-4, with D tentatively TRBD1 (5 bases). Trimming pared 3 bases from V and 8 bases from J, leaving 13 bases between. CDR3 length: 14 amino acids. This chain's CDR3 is CASSFGRGVEKLFF. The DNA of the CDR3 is TGTGCCAGCAGTTTTGGCCGGGGCGTGGAAAAACTGTTTTTT.

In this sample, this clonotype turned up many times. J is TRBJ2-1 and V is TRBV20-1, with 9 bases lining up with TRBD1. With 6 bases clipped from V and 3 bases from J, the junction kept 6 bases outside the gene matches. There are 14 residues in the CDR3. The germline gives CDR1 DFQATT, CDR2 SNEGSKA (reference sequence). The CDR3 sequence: CSASSGQGYNEQFF. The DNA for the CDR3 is TGCAGTGCCTCATCGGGACAGGGCTACAATGAGCAGTTCTTC.

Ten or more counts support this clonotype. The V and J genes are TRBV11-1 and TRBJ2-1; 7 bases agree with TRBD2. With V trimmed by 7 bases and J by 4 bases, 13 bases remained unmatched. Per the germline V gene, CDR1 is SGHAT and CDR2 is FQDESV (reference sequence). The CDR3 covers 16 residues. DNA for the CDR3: TGTGCCAGCAAGTCCAAGTGGCTAGCGGAGTACAATGAGCAGTTCTTC. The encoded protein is CASKSKWLAEYNEQFF.

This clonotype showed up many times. In DNA form, the CDR3 reads TGTGCCAGCAGTGTACTTTCGACAGGGGGCAATGGCTACACCTTC. Amino acid sequence: CASSVLSTGGNGYTF. This chain joins TRBV2 and TRBJ1-2; 10 nucleotides agree with TRBD1. The CDR3 totals 15 residues. The ends lost 4 bases at V and 6 bases at J; junction bases unmatched: 8. Germline V gives CDR1 SNHLY, CDR2 FYNNEI. Variable domain in full (rest from reference TRBV2 and TRBJ1-2): EPEVTQTPSHQVTQMGQEVILRCVPISNHLYFYWYRQILGQKVEFLVSFYNNEISEKSEIFDDQFSVERPDGSNFTLKIRSTKLEDSAMYFCASSVLSTGGNGYTFGSGTRLTVV.

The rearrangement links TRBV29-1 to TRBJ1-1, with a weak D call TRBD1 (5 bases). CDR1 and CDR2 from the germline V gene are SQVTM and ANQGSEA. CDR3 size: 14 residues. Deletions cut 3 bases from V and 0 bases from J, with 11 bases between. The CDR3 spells CSVDPGTVNTEAFF. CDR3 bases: TGCAGCGTTGACCCCGGGACGGTGAACACTGAAGCTTTCTTT.

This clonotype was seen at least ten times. The CDR3 loop reads CASSFYRGDTGELFF. CDR3 in DNA: TGTGCCAGCAGCTTCTACAGGGGCGACACCGGGGAGCTGTTTTTT. The gene calls are TRBV7-9 and TRBJ2-2; 7 bases are a match to TRBD1. The germline CDR1 and CDR2 sequences are SEHNR and FQNEAQ (reference sequence). Trimming took 3 bases from V and 3 from J; bases not matched to a gene: 4. CDR3 length: 15 amino acids.

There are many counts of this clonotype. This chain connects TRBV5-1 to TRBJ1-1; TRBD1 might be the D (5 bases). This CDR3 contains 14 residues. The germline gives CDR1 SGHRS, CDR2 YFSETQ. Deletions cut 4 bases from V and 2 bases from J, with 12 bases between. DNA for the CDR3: TGCGCCAGCAGCGGAGGGGCGGCCAACACTGAAGCTTTCTTT. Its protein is CASSGGAANTEAFF.

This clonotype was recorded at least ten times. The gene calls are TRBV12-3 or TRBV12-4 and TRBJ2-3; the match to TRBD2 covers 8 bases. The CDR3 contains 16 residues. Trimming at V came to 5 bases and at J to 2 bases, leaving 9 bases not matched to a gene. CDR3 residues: CASSPPGGGFTDTQYF. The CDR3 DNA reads TGTGCCAGCAGTCCCCCGGGCGGGGGGTTCACAGATACGCAGTATTTT.

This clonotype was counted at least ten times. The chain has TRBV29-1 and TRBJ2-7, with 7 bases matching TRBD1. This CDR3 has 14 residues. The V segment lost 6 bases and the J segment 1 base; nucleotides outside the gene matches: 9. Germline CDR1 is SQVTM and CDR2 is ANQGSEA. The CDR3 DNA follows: TGCAGCGTCTTCTCTCGGGGACAGTCCTACGAGCAGTACTTC. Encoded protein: CSVFSRGQSYEQYF.

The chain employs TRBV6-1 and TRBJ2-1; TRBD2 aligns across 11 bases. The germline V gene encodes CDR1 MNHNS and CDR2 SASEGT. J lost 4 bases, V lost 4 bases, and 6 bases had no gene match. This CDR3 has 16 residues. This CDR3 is CASSGGLAGGYNEQFF. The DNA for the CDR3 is TGTGCCAGCAGTGGGGGTCTAGCGGGGGGATACAATGAGCAGTTCTTC.

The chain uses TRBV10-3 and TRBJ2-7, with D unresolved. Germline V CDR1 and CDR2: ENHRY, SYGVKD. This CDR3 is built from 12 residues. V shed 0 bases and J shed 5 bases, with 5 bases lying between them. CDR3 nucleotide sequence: TGTGCCATCAGTGAGTCGAGCGACGAGCAGTACTTC. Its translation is CAISESSDEQYF.

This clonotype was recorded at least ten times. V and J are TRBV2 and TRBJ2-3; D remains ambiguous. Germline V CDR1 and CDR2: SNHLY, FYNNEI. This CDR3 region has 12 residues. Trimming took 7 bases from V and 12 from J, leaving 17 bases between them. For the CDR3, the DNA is TGTGCCAGCACCGAGGACCTCTCTGCTCAGTATTTT. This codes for CASTEDLSAQYF. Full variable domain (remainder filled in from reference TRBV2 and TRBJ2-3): EPEVTQTPSHQVTQMGQEVILRCVPISNHLYFYWYRQILGQKVEFLVSFYNNEISEKSEIFDDQFSVERPDGSNFTLKIRSTKLEDSAMYFCASTEDLSAQYFGPGTRLTVL.

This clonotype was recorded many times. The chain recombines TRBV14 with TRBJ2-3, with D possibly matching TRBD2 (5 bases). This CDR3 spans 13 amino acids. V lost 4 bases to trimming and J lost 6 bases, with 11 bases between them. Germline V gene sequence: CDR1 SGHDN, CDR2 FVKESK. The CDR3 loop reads CASSLRRRDTQYF. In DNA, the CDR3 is TGTGCCAGCAGCCTCCGGAGGAGGGATACGCAGTATTTT.

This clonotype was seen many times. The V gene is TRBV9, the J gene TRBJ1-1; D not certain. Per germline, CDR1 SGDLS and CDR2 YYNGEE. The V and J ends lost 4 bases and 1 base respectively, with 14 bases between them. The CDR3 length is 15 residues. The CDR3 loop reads CASSRKNYGNTEAFF. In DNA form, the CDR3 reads TGTGCCAGCAGCCGAAAAAATTACGGGAACACTGAAGCTTTCTTT.

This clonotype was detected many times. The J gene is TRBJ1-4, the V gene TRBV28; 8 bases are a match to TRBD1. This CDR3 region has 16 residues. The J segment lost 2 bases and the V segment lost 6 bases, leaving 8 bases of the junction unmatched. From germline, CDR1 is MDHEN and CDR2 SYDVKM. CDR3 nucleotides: TGTGCCAGCAGCGACCAGGGGGCGGGCACTAATGAAAAACTGTTTTTT. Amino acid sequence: CASSDQGAGTNEKLFF.

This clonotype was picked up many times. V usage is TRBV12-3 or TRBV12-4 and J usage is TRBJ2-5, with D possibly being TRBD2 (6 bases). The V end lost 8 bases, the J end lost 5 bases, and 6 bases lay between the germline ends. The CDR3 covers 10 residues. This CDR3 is CASAGETQYF. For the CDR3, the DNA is TGTGCCAGCGCGGGGGAGACCCAGTACTTC.

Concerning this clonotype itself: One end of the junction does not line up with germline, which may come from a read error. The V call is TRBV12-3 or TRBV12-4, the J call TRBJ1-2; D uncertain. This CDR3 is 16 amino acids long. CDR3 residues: CSSSLDSALYQRGYTF. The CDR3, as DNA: TGTTCCAGCAGTTTAGATTCAGCGCTTTATCAAAGGGGCTACACCTTC.

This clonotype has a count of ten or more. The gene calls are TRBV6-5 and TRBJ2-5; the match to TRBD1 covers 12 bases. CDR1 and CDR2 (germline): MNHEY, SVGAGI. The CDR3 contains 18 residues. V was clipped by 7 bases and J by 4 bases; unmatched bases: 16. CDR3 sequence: CASTTGGAGTGGAETQYF. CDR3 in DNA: TGTGCCAGCACCACGGGGGGAGCCGGGACAGGGGGCGCAGAGACCCAGTACTTC.